These 32 T cell receptor beta chains were all obtained from the same sample, sequenced in a study of siplizumab effects on memory and regulatory T cells. Repertoires were generated with immunoSEQ multiplex PCR, while TCRdb's copy carries only in-frame clones and drops some. The table records approximately 92,000 clones, about 95% of them present only once. Sequencing used non-Treg CD4+ T cells sorted from blood. The receptors derive from a human donor in good health.

The chain carries TRBV10-3 and TRBJ1-6; TRBD1 is a possible D gene (6 bases). Germline V gene lookup returns CDR1 ENHRY and CDR2 SYGVKD. With 6 bases removed from V and 2 bases from J, the gap between germline ends came to 11 bases. This CDR3 spans 15 amino acids. The DNA for the CDR3 is TGTGCCATCAGGGAACAGGGTACCTATAATTCACCCCTCCACTTT. As protein: CAIREQGTYNSPLHF.

This clone was seen only once. The V and J genes are TRBV10-3 and TRBJ2-7, with no clear D. The germline V gene has CDR1 ENHRY and CDR2 SYGVKD. There are 10 residues in the CDR3. The V and J ends lost 7 bases and 7 bases respectively, with 8 bases between them. In DNA, the CDR3 is TGTGCCATCACCCAGGAGGAGCAGTACTTC. Its translation is CAITQEEQYF.

The chain links TRBV6-1 to TRBJ1-4, with unresolved D. The CDR3 is 13 residues long. CDR1 MNHNS and CDR2 SASEGT come from the germline V gene. The V end was cut by 6 bases, the J end by 8 bases, with 13 bases between. In DNA, the CDR3 is TGTGCCAGCAGGACGGAACAAGTCGAAAAACTGTTTTTT. Its translation is CASRTEQVEKLFF.

As DNA, the CDR3 is TGCGCCAGCAGTATACTAGCGGGTAGCTCCTACGAGCAGTACTTC. It specifies CASSILAGSSYEQYF. The V gene is TRBV5-1, the J gene TRBJ2-7, with 9 bases lining up with TRBD2. V shed 5 bases and J 0 bases; nucleotides not matched to a gene: 6. The CDR3 is 15 amino acids. Germline CDR1 SGHRS, CDR2 YFSETQ.

V is TRBV2 and J is TRBJ2-5, with D tentatively TRBD1 or TRBD2 (5 bases each). Germline CDR1 SNHLY, CDR2 FYNNEI. The CDR3 spans 14 residues. V dropped 7 bases and J dropped 5 bases, with 17 bases sitting between them. The CDR3, as DNA: TGTGCCAGCATATCGGGGCTATGGGAGGAGACCCAGTACTTC. Its translation is CASISGLWEETQYF.

The chain uses TRBV27 and TRBJ1-1, with D maybe TRBD1 (5 bases). CDR3 size: 13 residues. The germline V and J ends were trimmed by 10 bases and 0 bases, with 12 bases remaining between them. Germline CDR1 reads MNHEY; CDR2 reads SMNVEV (reference sequence). The CDR3 bases are TGTGCCACAAGAGGGGCCCTGAACACTGAAGCTTTCTTT. Residues: CATRGALNTEAFF.

The rearrangement uses TRBV29-1 and TRBJ2-5, with D maybe TRBD1 (6 bases). V lost 6 bases to trimming and J lost 5 bases, with 16 bases between them. Germline V gene lookup returns CDR1 SQVTM and CDR2 ANQGSEA. This CDR3 is 13 amino acids long. CDR3 coding DNA: TGCAGCGTCCGCAGGGGAGCAATGGAGACCCAGTACTTC. Translating it yields CSVRRGAMETQYF. Looking up the rest from reference TRBV29-1 and TRBJ2-5 gives the full variable domain: SAVISQKPSRDICQRGTSLTIQCQVDSQVTMMFWYRQQPGQSLTLIATANQGSEATYESGFVIDKFPISRPNLTFSTLTVSNMSPEDSSIYLCSVRRGAMETQYFGPGTRLLVL.

The chain couples TRBV5-5 to TRBJ2-6, with 9 bases aligning to TRBD1. V trimming: 3 bases; J trimming: 2 bases; junction bases outside the gene matches: 9. This CDR3 spans 18 amino acids. Per the germline V gene, CDR1 is SGHKS and CDR2 is YYEKEE (reference sequence). CDR3 amino acids: CASSSRTGESAGANVLTF. In nucleotides, the CDR3 is TGTGCCAGCAGCTCCCGGACAGGGGAGTCAGCTGGGGCCAACGTCCTGACTTTC.

V gene TRBV5-8 combines with J gene TRBJ2-5, with D uncertain. Germline-derived CDR1 and CDR2 are SGHTS and YDEGEE. Trimming took off 8 bases at V and 4 bases at J, with 12 bases between the two ends. The CDR3 extends over 12 amino acids. The DNA of the CDR3 is TGTGCCAGAGCCCGGTGGGGAGAGACCCAGTACTTC. Translated, it gives CARARWGETQYF.

The J gene is TRBJ2-4, the V gene TRBV4-1; the match to TRBD1 covers 7 bases. CDR1 and CDR2 (germline): MGHRA, YSYEKL. The length of the CDR3 is 15 residues. Unmatched junction bases numbered 6, after V lost 0 bases and J lost 7 bases. Here the CDR3 DNA reads TGCGCCAGCAGCCAAGATGGGACAGAGTGGAACATTCAGTACTTC. It translates to CASSQDGTEWNIQYF.

The chain links TRBV11-1 to TRBJ1-1, with 11 bases fitting TRBD1. In germline, CDR1 is SGHAT, CDR2 FQDESV (reference sequence). This CDR3 has 12 amino acids. After removal of 5 bases from V and 9 bases from J, the junction contained 2 bases not matched to a gene. DNA of the CDR3: TGTGCCAGCAGCCGGGACAGGGGGAAAGCTTTCTTT. This codes for CASSRDRGKAFF.

The chain is built from TRBV14 and TRBJ2-7, with 7 bases lining up with TRBD2. The CDR3 runs 15 residues. J gave up 1 base and V 2 bases, and 5 bases lay outside the gene matches. Germline lookup yields CDR1 SGHDN and CDR2 FVKESK. This CDR3 is CASSQNRDYSYEQYF. The CDR3 coding sequence is TGTGCCAGCAGCCAAAACCGGGACTATTCCTACGAGCAGTACTTC.

This clone has only a few counts. The chain joins TRBV6-1 to TRBJ2-1; 7 nucleotides align to TRBD1. Per germline, CDR1 MNHNS and CDR2 SASEGT. The V gene end was trimmed by 1 base and the J gene end by 4 bases; junction bases not matched to a gene: 1. The CDR3 has 14 residues. The CDR3 DNA follows: TGTGCCAGCAGTGAAGGACAGGGTTACAATGAGCAGTTCTTC. Translated, it gives CASSEGQGYNEQFF.

The chain links TRBV6-4 to TRBJ1-2; the match to TRBD1 covers 10 bases. V lost 0 bases, J lost 8 bases, and 0 bases stayed unmatched. The CDR3 is made up of 13 amino acids. Per germline, CDR1 MRHNA and CDR2 SNTAGT. CDR3 sequence (DNA): TGTGCCAGCAGTGACTCGACAGGGGGCGGCTACACCTTC. Its protein is CASSDSTGGGYTF.

V usage is TRBV29-1 and J usage is TRBJ2-5, with 7 bases identical to TRBD2. Germline CDR1 reads SQVTM; CDR2 reads ANQGSEA. The CDR3 is 14 amino acids. The junction had 11 bases not matched to a gene; V was cut back by 7 bases and J by 3 bases. CDR3 amino acids: CSGLPGLIEETQYF. CDR3 sequence (DNA): TGCAGCGGGCTACCGGGACTAATAGAAGAGACCCAGTACTTC. The variable domain in full, completed from reference TRBV29-1 and TRBJ2-5, reads SAVISQKPSRDICQRGTSLTIQCQVDSQVTMMFWYRQQPGQSLTLIATANQGSEATYESGFVIDKFPISRPNLTFSTLTVSNMSPEDSSIYLCSGLPGLIEETQYFGPGTRLLVL.

V gene TRBV13 combines with J gene TRBJ1-2; D call uncertain. Germline V gene data show CDR1 as PRHDT and CDR2 as FYEKMQ (reference sequence). The CDR3 runs 13 residues. The ends were cut back, 2 bases at V and 0 bases at J, with 4 bases in the middle. CDR3 loop: CASSLSPNYGYTF. DNA for the CDR3: TGTGCCAGCAGCTTAAGCCCTAACTATGGCTACACCTTC.

The V call is TRBV4-1, the J call TRBJ1-5; D is possibly TRBD1 (5 bases). V lost 1 base, J lost 9 bases, and 16 bases lay in between. The CDR3 has 15 amino acids. Germline values: CDR1 MGHRA, CDR2 YSYEKL. This CDR3 is CASSQAGTGITPQHF. The DNA of the CDR3 is TGCGCCAGCAGCCAAGCCGGGACGGGCATTACGCCCCAGCATTTT.

The rearrangement uses TRBV2 and TRBJ2-1; 8 nucleotides line up with TRBD2. Trimming cost V 2 bases and J 9 bases; bases outside gene matches: 6. Germline CDR1 is SNHLY and CDR2 is FYNNEI. The CDR3 extends over 14 amino acids. This CDR3 reads CASSERLAIGEQFF. CDR3 coding DNA: TGTGCCAGCAGTGAACGACTAGCGATCGGTGAGCAGTTCTTC.

This chain links TRBV5-1 with TRBJ2-2; possible D gene TRBD1, 6 bases. Trimming pared 1 base from V and 5 bases from J, leaving 6 bases between. Germline V gene sequence: CDR1 SGHRS, CDR2 YFSETQ. The CDR3 is 13 residues long. CDR3 amino acids: CASSLQGTGELFF. Written as DNA, the CDR3 is TGCGCCAGCAGCTTGCAGGGGACCGGGGAGCTGTTTTTT. The full variable domain, with the rest looked up from reference TRBV5-1 and TRBJ2-2, is KAGVTQTPRYLIKTRGQQVTLSCSPISGHRSVSWYQQTPGQGLQFLFEYFSETQRNKGNFPGRFSGRQFSNSRSEMNVSTLELGDSALYLCASSLQGTGELFFGEGSRLTVL.

The chain employs TRBV6-5 and TRBJ2-7, with a tentative D call TRBD2 (5 bases). The CDR3 has 12 residues. Trimming took 6 bases from V and 5 from J, leaving 11 bases between them. CDR1 and CDR2 (germline): MNHEY, SVGAGI. The CDR3 sequence is CASRRAGNEQYF. The CDR3 DNA is TGTGCCAGCAGGCGGGCCGGGAACGAGCAGTACTTC.

The rearrangement links TRBV19 to TRBJ2-7; either TRBD1 or TRBD2 may fit D (5 bases each). Germline CDR1 reads LNHDA; CDR2 reads SQIVND (reference sequence). V shed 7 bases and J shed 4 bases, with 23 bases lying between them. CDR3 length equals 16 residues. DNA for the CDR3: TGTGCCAGTACTGGTGACTCTTCCCGAGGGGTTTACGAGCAGTACTTC. It yields the protein CASTGDSSRGVYEQYF.

Here the CDR3 reads CASSLGSPLAEQFF. CDR3 DNA sequence: TGTGCCAGCAGCTTAGGATCCCCTCTGGCTGAGCAGTTCTTC. The rearrangement uses TRBV7-3 and TRBJ2-1; D gene uncertain. V was trimmed by 2 bases and J by 9 bases, leaving 14 bases between them. The length of the CDR3 is 14 residues. Looked up from germline, CDR1 is SGHTA and CDR2 is FQGTGA.

V usage is TRBV6-5 and J usage is TRBJ2-5, with D tentatively TRBD1 or TRBD2 (5 bases each). Deletions cut 4 bases from V and 5 bases from J, with 14 bases between. The CDR3 is 14 residues long. Germline V lookup: CDR1 MNHEY, CDR2 SVGAGI. CDR3 residues: CASSSPGRGETQYF. The CDR3 DNA follows: TGTGCCAGCAGTTCTCCAGGGCGCGGGGAGACCCAGTACTTC.

The CDR3 DNA is TGCGCCAGCAGCGGACAGCCTAGCACAGATACGCAGTATTTT. Translated: CASSGQPSTDTQYF. The gene calls are TRBV5-1 and TRBJ2-3; D possibly corresponds to TRBD1 (6 bases). The germline V gene has CDR1 SGHRS and CDR2 YFSETQ. V was shortened by 4 bases and J by 0 bases, with 9 bases between the two germline ends. The CDR3 totals 14 residues. Together with reference TRBV5-1 and TRBJ2-3, the CDR3 gives the full variable domain: KAGVTQTPRYLIKTRGQQVTLSCSPISGHRSVSWYQQTPGQGLQFLFEYFSETQRNKGNFPGRFSGRQFSNSRSEMNVSTLELGDSALYLCASSGQPSTDTQYFGPGTRLTVL.

The chain joins TRBV27 to TRBJ2-3, with D unclear. The CDR3 is 13 amino acids. V was trimmed by 7 bases and J by 1 base, leaving 9 bases between them. Germline V CDR1 and CDR2: MNHEY, SMNVEV (reference sequence). The CDR3 sequence: CASKLTGTDTQYF. CDR3 DNA sequence: TGTGCCAGCAAATTAACCGGCACAGATACGCAGTATTTT.

This clone is a singleton in its sample. This chain uses TRBV11-3 with TRBJ2-7; D not resolved. The CDR3 has 14 amino acids. Germline V gives CDR1 SGHNT, CDR2 YENEEA. V lost 6 bases and J lost 0, with 12 bases in between. The DNA of the CDR3 is TGTGCCAGCAGTCCCAACTGGAACTCCTACGAGCAGTACTTC. As protein: CASSPNWNSYEQYF.

The sample holds one count of this clone. This sequence joins TRBV7-6 and TRBJ2-7; TRBD1 matches at 10 bases. The CDR3 consists of 17 residues. CDR1 and CDR2 from the germline V gene are SGHVS and FNYEAQ. After removal of 1 base from V and 5 bases from J, the junction contained 11 bases not matched to a gene. The CDR3, as DNA: TGTGCCAGCAGCTTAGACTGGGACAGGGGTGTCTCTCACGAGCAGTACTTC. Its protein product is CASSLDWDRGVSHEQYF.

The chain carries TRBV7-3 and TRBJ2-1, with 7 nucleotides matching TRBD1. This CDR3 spans 15 amino acids. J lost 8 bases, V lost 4 bases, and 11 bases had no gene match. Per the germline V gene, CDR1 is SGHTA and CDR2 is FQGTGA. The CDR3 DNA reads as TGTGCCAGCAGCTCCCGGGACAGTTATGATTATGAGCAGTTCTTC. This sequence encodes CASSSRDSYDYEQFF.

This chain uses TRBV19 with TRBJ2-7, with a tentative D call TRBD1 (6 bases). Germline V gene data show CDR1 as LNHDA and CDR2 as SQIVND (reference sequence). The V end lost 3 bases, the J end lost 2 bases, and 23 bases lay between the germline ends. This CDR3 contains 18 residues. Written as DNA, the CDR3 is TGTGCCAGTAGTATCTCGATACCCTCAGGGGTTACGACCTACGAGCAGTACTTC. Its translation: CASSISIPSGVTTYEQYF.

V is TRBV14 and J is TRBJ2-7, with D unresolved. The germline CDR1 and CDR2 sequences are SGHDN and FVKESK. Trimming left V 4 bases short and J 5 bases short, with 6 bases between. CDR3 size: 11 residues. This CDR3 reads CASSRLNEQYF. CDR3 in DNA: TGTGCCAGCAGCCGCTTGAACGAGCAGTACTTC.

V is TRBV7-8 and J is TRBJ2-1; 9 bases map to TRBD1. J was trimmed by 4 bases and V by 2 bases; bases with no gene match: 12. Germline V gene sequence: CDR1 SGHVS, CDR2 FQNEAQ. The CDR3 consists of 18 residues. The CDR3 reads CASSLRVGTGRSYNEQFF. For the CDR3, the DNA is TGTGCCAGCAGCTTAAGGGTCGGGACAGGGCGGTCATACAATGAGCAGTTCTTC.

The chain couples TRBV14 to TRBJ1-2; 8 bases fit TRBD1. Trimming at V came to 4 bases and at J to 5 bases, leaving 9 bases not matched to a gene. This CDR3 has 15 residues. The germline V gene encodes CDR1 SGHDN and CDR2 FVKESK. The CDR3 DNA sequence: TGTGCCAGCAGCCGGACCGGGACAGGAGAGTATGGCTACACCTTC. This translates into CASSRTGTGEYGYTF.